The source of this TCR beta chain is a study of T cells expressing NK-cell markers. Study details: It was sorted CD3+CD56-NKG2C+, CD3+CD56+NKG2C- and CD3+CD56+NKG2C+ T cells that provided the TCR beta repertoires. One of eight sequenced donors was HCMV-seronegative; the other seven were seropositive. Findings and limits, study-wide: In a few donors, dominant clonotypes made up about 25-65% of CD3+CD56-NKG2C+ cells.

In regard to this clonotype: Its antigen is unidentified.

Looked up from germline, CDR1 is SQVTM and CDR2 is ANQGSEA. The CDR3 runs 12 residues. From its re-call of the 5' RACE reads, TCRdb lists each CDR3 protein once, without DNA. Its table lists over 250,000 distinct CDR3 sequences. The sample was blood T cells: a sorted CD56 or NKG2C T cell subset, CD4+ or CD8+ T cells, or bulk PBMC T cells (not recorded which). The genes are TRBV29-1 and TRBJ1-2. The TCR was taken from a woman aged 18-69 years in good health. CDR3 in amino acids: CSTREEGEGYTF.